The subject of this entry is one T cell receptor (beta chain). This sample is part of a study of blood T cell repertoires in COVID-19. Trimming shortened V by 3 bases and J by 10 bases, and 14 bases separated the two germline ends. Germline assignment: CDR1 SGDLS and CDR2 YYNGEE. CDR3 size: 14 residues. Assay used: immunoSEQ multiplex PCR; TCRdb lists only in-frame clones, some missing. The sample shows around 300,000 clones, just over 85% of them seen only once. The gene calls are TRBV9 and TRBJ1-6; the D is unclear. This sequence was found in a woman in her twenties or thirties with active or convalescent COVID-19. The sample comprised peripheral blood. DNA for the CDR3: TGTGCCAGCAGCGCGGGAATCGGGGAATCACCCCTCCACTTT. It encodes CASSAGIGESPLHF.